This record concerns one T cell receptor beta chain sequence. Which antigen it targets is not known. No base-level quality is on record; no much larger clone is a single base apart. TCR CDR3 regions were amplified from genomic DNA by multiplex PCR using the deep immunoSEQ assay. For each cell subset, the extracted genomic DNA was distributed evenly across all wells of several immunoSEQ 96-well plates, and each plate served as one replicate. Each replicate PCR for sorted subsets received about 210 ng genomic DNA, equal to 28,000 or so T cell genomes. Purified libraries were measured with a Qubit 3.0 fluorometer, size-checked on a Bioanalyzer 2100, and measured again with the KAPA Library Quantification kit. A separate single-read 150-cycle Illumina NextSeq 550 flow cell was used to sequence each immunoSEQ 96-well plate. Regarding the original processing steps: The immunoSEQ output contained only junctional sequences without quality scores, so filtering could not match that applied to full-length reads. To assign V/J genes and CDR3, sequences were annotated using PyIR, a Python wrapper for IgBLAST v1.9, with IMGT germline references. Reads were filtered out if the reads had weak V/J assignments (E-value above 1e-6), no CDR3, stop codons, out-of-frame junctions, or ambiguous translated residues. V3J clonotypes were defined as sequences sharing an identical inferred V gene, J gene, and CDR3 amino acid sequence. Percentage overlap between repertoires was computed as shared unique clonotypes divided by the size of the smaller repertoire. Richness of each repertoire was evaluated using RTK rarefaction, the Chao1 estimator, and Recon v2.1 estimates of unobserved clonotypes. Generation probabilities for all TCRbeta clonotypes obtained by the gDNA method from four donors were computed using OLGA. Held by TCRdb, this immuneACCESS table contains in-frame sequences only and omits some clones. Under half of the omission traces to an unresolved V gene where checked; the cause of the rest is unknown. Clone size and V and J calls were adopted from that table, with D and trimming inferred from the DNA. This sample is represented by roughly 2.2 million clones; approximately 95% of them were singletons. 0.39% of the sample rests with the top ten.

The sample belongs to a study of shared clonotypes between healthy human individuals (TCRdb year 2020). Context from the whole study: A few men and a couple of women, aged 18 to 49 years, made up the cohort. For each donor, CD4 naive and CD4 memory were each given three plates, CD8 naive was given two plates, and CD8 memory was given one plate. The study deeply sequenced blood TCR repertoires of several healthy adults to estimate repertoire size and the extent of clonotype sharing between individuals. Between about 0.8 and 9 billion PBMCs per donor were obtained by leukapheresis. To increase sequencing depth and limit assay-specific biases, TCR repertoire library preparation and sequencing were carried out by different laboratories using diverse techniques.

The donors were healthy, HIV-negative adults with no recently reported acute infections or vaccinations. Every donor was a Caucasian adult residing in Nashville, Tennessee, USA. CD4+ T cells were enriched by magnetic negative selection; naive cells were then positively selected on CD45RA, and the negative fraction formed the memory subset. Blood was collected by leukapheresis, and PBMCs were isolated by Ficoll-Histopaque density gradient centrifugation and then cryopreserved in liquid nitrogen vapor phase. Purity and quantity of every magnetically sorted T cell population were checked by analytical flow cytometry. Genomic DNA was isolated from every sorted fraction and measured by UV absorbance on a Nanodrop 2000c. What the authors observed across the whole study: Even with the large sequencing depth, rarefaction of the sorted-subset datasets indicated that sequencing was incomplete. Larger estimated clonotype richness was generally found for naive subsets than for memory subsets. Compared with non-shared clonotypes, the clonotypes found in all four sorted-subset donors had higher generation probabilities. Sampling was limited to blood, and TCR repertoires in tissue likely differ from TCR repertoires in blood. Pairwise subsampling indicated that sequencing depth was expected to affect the degree of clonotype sharing among donors. Because the study included only a small number of donors, the genetic and exposure-history diversity represented was limited. When several donors were compared, the shared fraction of clonotypes was 5% to 6.5% for naive CD4, roughly 3.3% for naive CD8, more than 2% for memory CD4, and less than 0.5% for memory CD8.

This TCR was recovered from a man between 18 and 35 years old in good health. Some clones in this sample may be carry-over from other donors' samples. Sequenced: naive CD4+ T cells from PBMCs. This specimen's cell subset or site label, interpreted: CD45RA+ positively selected.

The CDR3 protein: CASGSGTGNYGYTF. Here is the DNA: TGCGCCAGCGGTTCCGGGACAGGGAACTATGGCTACACCTTC. The chain couples TRBV5-1 to TRBJ1-2; the central 9 bases match TRBD1. The CDR3 starts with the cysteine, ends with the phenylalanine, and has 14 residues. Here the CDR3 DNA is all that survives: 42 bases in frame from base 1. V lost 7 bases and J lost 2 bases, and the count of bases not matched to a germline gene is 6. CDR1 SGHRS and CDR2 YFSETQ were looked up in the germline V gene.